The 24 T cell receptor beta chains below all came from one sample that was sequenced in a study of blood T cell repertoires in COVID-19. Sequenced by immunoSEQ multiplex PCR; TCRdb stores in-frame clones only, minus some. The sample has hundreds of thousands of clones, about 88% seen once. The source material was PBMCs or T cells enriched from blood (not recorded which). These TCRs come from a man between 25 and 39 years old with acute COVID-19.

This clone was observed a few times. The chain carries TRBV21-1 and TRBJ2-4; the listed D gene, TRBD2, was not tested against the DNA. TRBV21-1 is given as a pseudogene. This CDR3 is 22 amino acids long. CDR3 residues: CASSKALGVRGVGWVAKNIQYF. The DNA for the CDR3 is TGTGCCAGCAGCAAAGCATTGGGCGTACGGGGGGTCGGTTGGGTAGCCAAAAACATTCAGTACTTC.

The chain employs TRBV7-2 and TRBJ2-1; perhaps TRBD1 as D (5 bases). V shed 3 bases and J shed 5 bases, with 11 bases lying between them. The CDR3 consists of 14 residues. Germline V CDR1 and CDR2: SGHTA, FQGNSA. CDR3 bases: TGTGCCAGCAGCTTCTACAGGCAGGACAATGAGCAGTTCTTC. Amino acids: CASSFYRQDNEQFF.

This clone turned up a few times. The J gene is TRBJ1-5, the V gene TRBV7-2; a possible D gene is TRBD1 (5 bases). The V end lost 1 base, the J end lost 2 bases, and 15 bases lay between the germline ends. Looked up from germline, CDR1 is SGHTA and CDR2 is FQGNSA. This CDR3 has 17 residues. This CDR3 is CASSLVSRGSGNQPQHF. CDR3 in DNA: TGTGCCAGCAGCTTAGTTTCGCGGGGGTCGGGCAATCAGCCCCAGCATTTT. Filled out from reference TRBV7-2 and TRBJ1-5, the complete variable domain reads GAGVSQSPSNKVTEKGKDVELRCDPISGHTALYWYRQSLGQGLEFLIYFQGNSAPDKSGLPSDRFSAERTGGSVSTLTIQRTQQEDSAVYLCASSLVSRGSGNQPQHFGDGTRLSIL.

V gene TRBV9 combines with J gene TRBJ2-1, with TRBD2 as a possible D gene (6 bases). Germline V gene data show CDR1 as SGDLS and CDR2 as YYNGEE. V was trimmed by 3 bases and J by 7 bases, leaving 11 bases between them. The CDR3 is 13 amino acids. Written as DNA, the CDR3 is TGTGCCAGCAGCGGAGGTGGGGGGAATGAGCAGTTCTTC. Encoded protein: CASSGGGGNEQFF.

This chain joins TRBV12-3 or TRBV12-4 and TRBJ1-2; D not certain. The CDR3 consists of 12 residues. The V end lost 3 bases, the J end lost 8 bases, and 10 bases lay between the germline ends. The CDR3 reads CASSLRVGGYTF. The CDR3 DNA is TGTGCCAGCAGTTTGAGGGTAGGAGGCTACACCTTC.

This chain links TRBV6-5 with TRBJ2-7, with 7 bases that match TRBD2. The germline V gene encodes CDR1 MNHEY and CDR2 SVGAGI. This CDR3 is built from 14 residues. V was pared by 5 bases and J by 3 bases, with 7 bases of the junction left unmatched. CDR3 nucleotide sequence: TGTGCCAGCAGTAGAGACGGGGGGTTCTACGAGCAGTACGTC. Its protein is CASSRDGGFYEQYV.

The rearrangement uses TRBV5-6 and TRBJ2-3; TRBD2 matches 7 bases. Germline loops: CDR1 SGHDT, CDR2 YYEEEE. The CDR3 loop spans 16 amino acids. The V segment lost 3 bases and the J segment 4 bases; nucleotides outside the gene matches: 11. CDR3 sequence: CASSSVPGLQSDTQYF. CDR3 DNA: TGTGCCAGCAGCTCCGTCCCGGGACTACAATCAGATACGCAGTATTTT.

The V gene is TRBV24-1, the J gene TRBJ2-5, with D unresolved. In germline, CDR1 is KGHDR, CDR2 SFDVKD. This CDR3 has 14 residues. Trimming left V 1 base short and J 5 bases short, with 10 bases between. DNA of the CDR3: TGTGCCACCAGTGATTTTCGCCTCCAGGAGACCCAGTACTTC. This gives the protein CATSDFRLQETQYF.

The chain couples TRBV6-2 or TRBV6-3 to TRBJ2-3; 8 nucleotides align to TRBD2. J lost 5 bases, V lost 4 bases, and 14 bases had no gene match. CDR1 and CDR2 from the germline V gene are MNHEY and SVGEGT. The CDR3 spans 17 residues. The CDR3 bases are TGTGCCAGCAGTTCTCCAGCTCCCGGGGGGGCCAGAGATACGCAGTATTTT. This codes for CASSSPAPGGARDTQYF.

The rearrangement joins TRBV5-1 to TRBJ2-3, with TRBD1 matching 11 bases. V shed 7 bases, J shed 6 bases, and the junction held 7 bases outside the gene matches. Germline assignment: CDR1 SGHRS and CDR2 YFSETQ. The CDR3 covers 14 residues. The CDR3, as DNA: TGCGCCAGCGGACAGGGGGCAATTGTGGATACGCAGTATTTT. Translating gives CASGQGAIVDTQYF. Filled out from reference TRBV5-1 and TRBJ2-3, the complete variable domain reads KAGVTQTPRYLIKTRGQQVTLSCSPISGHRSVSWYQQTPGQGLQFLFEYFSETQRNKGNFPGRFSGRQFSNSRSEMNVSTLELGDSALYLCASGQGAIVDTQYFGPGTRLTVL.

This chain uses TRBV4-1 with TRBJ2-3, with TRBD2 matching 7 bases. This CDR3 contains 20 residues. V shed 0 bases and J 3 bases; nucleotides not matched to a gene: 18. Germline CDR1 is MGHRA and CDR2 is YSYEKL. CDR3 residues: CASSQDWGGIAAPSTDTQYF. In nucleotides, the CDR3 is TGCGCCAGCAGCCAAGATTGGGGAGGGATAGCGGCCCCCTCGACAGATACGCAGTATTTT.

The chain links TRBV4-3 to TRBJ1-1, with D maybe TRBD1 (5 bases). Germline V gives CDR1 LGHNA, CDR2 YSLEER. This CDR3 spans 13 amino acids. Trimming removed 4 bases from V and 1 base from J, with 7 bases in between. The CDR3 spells CASSPGGNTEAFF. CDR3 bases: TGCGCCAGCAGCCCCGGGGGGAACACTGAAGCTTTCTTT.

In its sample, this clone was seen once. V gene TRBV30 combines with J gene TRBJ1-6; D gene unclear. V lost 4 bases and J lost 0, with 7 bases in between. CDR1 is GTSNPN, CDR2 SVGIG, per germline (reference sequence). This CDR3 is built from 14 residues. The CDR3 loop reads CAWTDSSYNSPLHF. The CDR3 DNA reads as TGTGCCTGGACCGATAGCTCCTATAATTCACCCCTCCACTTT. The entire variable domain, with the rest obtained from reference TRBV30 and TRBJ1-6, is as follows: SQTIHQWPATLVQPVGSPLSLECTVEGTSNPNLYWYRQAAGRGLQLLFYSVGIGQISSEVPQNLSASRPQDRQFILSSKKLLLSDSGFYLCAWTDSSYNSPLHFGNGTRLTVT.

This clone was counted ten times or more. The genes are TRBV13 and TRBJ1-2, with D uncertain. This CDR3 region has 17 residues. Looked up from germline, CDR1 is PRHDT and CDR2 is FYEKMQ (reference sequence). With 5 bases removed from V and 7 bases from J, the gap between germline ends came to 26 bases. The CDR3 DNA reads TGTGCCAGCAGCGGCCGGACCCGGCCCTCGGGGATCAGTGGCTACACCTTC. Amino acids: CASSGRTRPSGISGYTF.

The chain carries TRBV7-6 and TRBJ1-4; 8 bases map to TRBD1. The CDR3 consists of 14 residues. Germline V gives CDR1 SGHVS, CDR2 FNYEAQ. V shed 2 bases, J shed 4 bases, and the junction held 0 bases outside the gene matches. This CDR3 is CASSLTGGNEKLFF. CDR3 coding DNA: TGTGCCAGCAGCTTAACAGGGGGTAATGAAAAACTGTTTTTT. The full variable domain, its missing parts supplied by reference TRBV7-6 and TRBJ1-4, is GAGVSQSPRYKVTKRGQDVALRCDPISGHVSLYWYRQALGQGPEFLTYFNYEAQQDKSGLPNDRFSAERPEGSISTLTIQRTEQRDSAMYRCASSLTGGNEKLFFGSGTQLSVL.

The V call is TRBV6-2 or TRBV6-3, the J call TRBJ1-4; TRBD1 might be the D (5 bases). From germline, CDR1 is MNHEY and CDR2 SVGEGT. The CDR3 spans 14 residues. Between the trimmed V and J ends, which lost 5 bases and 5 bases, there was a span of 12 bases. The CDR3 sequence is CASSPLGLNEKLFF. The CDR3 coding sequence is TGTGCCAGCAGTCCCTTGGGGCTAAATGAAAAACTGTTTTTT.

The V gene is TRBV9, the J gene TRBJ1-2; the match to TRBD1 covers 7 bases. The J segment lost 13 bases and the V segment lost 4 bases, leaving 10 bases of the junction unmatched. The CDR3 totals 12 residues. CDR1 SGDLS and CDR2 YYNGEE come from the germline V gene. The CDR3 reads CASSLGGQIGTF. DNA of the CDR3: TGTGCCAGCAGCCTAGGGGGACAGATTGGCACCTTC.

J is TRBJ2-2 and V is TRBV5-8, with D maybe TRBD2 (5 bases). The CDR3 has 15 amino acids. V lost 5 bases, J lost 5 bases, and 16 bases lay in between. The V gene's germline CDR1 is SGHTS and CDR2 YDEGEE. This CDR3 reads CASRRHGVSTGELFF. CDR3 coding DNA: TGTGCCAGCAGGCGCCACGGGGTCTCTACCGGGGAGCTGTTTTTT.

This clone was recorded once. The chain combines TRBV10-2 with TRBJ1-5; D is undetermined. This CDR3 contains 13 residues. V dropped 7 bases and J dropped 4 bases, with 11 bases sitting between them. Per the germline V gene, CDR1 is WSHSY and CDR2 is SAAADI. CDR3 sequence (DNA): TGCGCCAGCATGCGACAACTTAATCAGCCCCAGCATTTT. This gives the protein CASMRQLNQPQHF.

The chain links TRBV7-2 to TRBJ2-5; D perhaps matches TRBD2 (7 bases). The CDR3 has 13 amino acids. Germline V gene data show CDR1 as SGHTA and CDR2 as FQGNSA. Trimming pared 9 bases from V and 4 bases from J, leaving 15 bases between. The CDR3 DNA follows: TGTGCCAGTCGATCGGGGGGCGCAGAGACCCAGTACTTC. As protein: CASRSGGAETQYF.

The chain combines TRBV7-9 with TRBJ1-4; no clear D. The germline CDR1 and CDR2 sequences are SEHNR and FQNEAQ (reference sequence). Between the trimmed V and J ends, which lost 7 bases and 3 bases, there was a span of 15 bases. The CDR3 is 15 amino acids. As DNA, the CDR3 is TGTGCCAGCACCCCCCCCTCGGCGGCTAATGAAAAACTGTTTTTT. Translating it yields CASTPPSAANEKLFF. The full variable domain, with the rest looked up from reference TRBV7-9 and TRBJ1-4, is DTGVSQNPRHKITKRGQNVTFRCDPISEHNRLYWYRQTLGQGPEFLTYFQNEAQLEKSRLLSDRFSAERPKGSFSTLEIQRTEQGDSAMYLCASTPPSAANEKLFFGSGTQLSVL.

Details on this clone: One junction end does not reproduce the germline sequence, and a read error may be involved. The chain carries TRBV5-1 and TRBJ1-4; 8 nucleotides agree with TRBD1. This CDR3 is built from 17 residues. Germline CDR1 reads SGHRS; CDR2 reads YFSETQ. The CDR3 DNA is TGTGCCAGCAGCATTGGGACAGGTCTTGCAACTAATGAAAAACTGTTTTTT. Translating gives CASSIGTGLATNEKLFF.

V gene TRBV5-1 combines with J gene TRBJ2-2; 7 bases fit TRBD2. Trimming cost V 3 bases and J 4 bases; bases outside gene matches: 9. Germline CDR1 and CDR2: SGHRS and YFSETQ. The CDR3 is 16 amino acids. CDR3 DNA: TGCGCCAGCAGCTCCTTAGCGGGTCCTTCCACCGGGGAGCTGTTTTTT. The encoded protein is CASSSLAGPSTGELFF.

This clone was seen a few times. The V call is TRBV5-6, the J call TRBJ1-1; D gene unclear. Germline CDR1 reads SGHDT; CDR2 reads YYEEEE. The V and J ends lost 4 bases and 0 bases respectively, with 10 bases between them. The CDR3 loop spans 14 amino acids. The CDR3 nucleotides read TGTGCCAGCAGCCACGGGCGGGTGAACACTGAAGCTTTCTTT. This encodes CASSHGRVNTEAFF.